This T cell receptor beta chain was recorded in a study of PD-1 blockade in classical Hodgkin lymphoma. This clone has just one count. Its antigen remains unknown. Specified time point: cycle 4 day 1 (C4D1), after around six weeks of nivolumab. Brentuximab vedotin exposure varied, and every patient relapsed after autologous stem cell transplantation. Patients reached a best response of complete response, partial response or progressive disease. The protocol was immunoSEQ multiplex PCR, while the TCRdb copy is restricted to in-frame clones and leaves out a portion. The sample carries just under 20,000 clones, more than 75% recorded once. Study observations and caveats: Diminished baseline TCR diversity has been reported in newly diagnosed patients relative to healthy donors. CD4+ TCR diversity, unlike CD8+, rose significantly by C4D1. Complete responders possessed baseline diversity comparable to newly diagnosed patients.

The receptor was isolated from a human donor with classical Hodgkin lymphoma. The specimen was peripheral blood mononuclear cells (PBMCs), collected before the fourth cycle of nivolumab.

Written as DNA, the CDR3 is TGTGCCAGCAGCTTAATGGTAGGTGGACAGCTGAACACTGAAGCTTTCTTT. Translation gives CASSLMVGGQLNTEAFF. The rearrangement links TRBV7-3 to TRBJ1-1; D is possibly TRBD1 (6 bases). The CDR3 is made up of 17 amino acids. Germline lookup yields CDR1 SGHTA and CDR2 FQGTGA. Trimming stripped 1 base from V and 0 bases from J, with 15 bases between.